The 18 T cell receptor beta chains listed next were all sequenced from one sample in a study of T cell responses to AZD1222 COVID-19 vaccine. Method: immunoSEQ multiplex PCR; TCRdb's copy keeps in-frame clones and lacks some. The table includes more than 95,000 clones, 80% to 90% detected once. Sequenced here: peripheral blood, sampled on day 0 of AZD1222 vaccination. The source of these receptors is an adult in good health.

A single count supports this clone. V gene TRBV6-2 or TRBV6-3 combines with J gene TRBJ2-5; possibly TRBD1 for D (6 bases). V lost 6 bases and J 4 bases, leaving 24 bases between the germline ends. The CDR3 has 17 residues. The germline V gene has CDR1 MNHEY and CDR2 SVGEGT. DNA of the CDR3: TGTGCCAGCAGCCCACGGATCCGGACAGCCCAACCAGAGACCCAGTACTTC. Its translation is CASSPRIRTAQPETQYF.

V usage is TRBV7-9 and J usage is TRBJ1-1; a possible D gene is TRBD1 (6 bases). V was pared by 2 bases and J by 4 bases, with 23 bases between. Germline-derived CDR1 and CDR2 are SEHNR and FQNEAQ (reference sequence). The CDR3 consists of 18 residues. CDR3 region: CASSLRSWGDIAFTEAFF. The CDR3 nucleotides read TGTGCCAGCAGCTTAAGATCATGGGGGGACATAGCATTCACTGAAGCTTTCTTT.

The chain combines TRBV28 with TRBJ1-2; TRBD1 is a possible D gene (5 bases). Trimming removed 7 bases at V and 6 bases at J, with 15 bases between. This CDR3 is built from 13 residues. Germline V gives CDR1 MDHEN, CDR2 SYDVKM. In nucleotides, the CDR3 is TGTGCCAGCATGGTGACAGAATCAGATGGCTACACCTTC. It codes for CASMVTESDGYTF.

The chain is built from TRBV29-1 and TRBJ1-2, with 7 bases fitting TRBD1. The germline V gene has CDR1 SQVTM and CDR2 ANQGSEA. The length of the CDR3 is 14 residues. J gave up 8 bases and V 0 bases, and 9 bases lay outside the gene matches. This chain's CDR3 is CSVEDSTGSGGYTF. DNA of the CDR3: TGCAGCGTTGAAGACTCGACAGGGTCTGGGGGCTACACCTTC.

This clone was recorded a few times. The chain joins TRBV5-5 to TRBJ1-1, with D hard to call. V lost 4 bases to trimming and J lost 6 bases, with 19 bases between them. Looked up from germline, CDR1 is SGHKS and CDR2 is YYEKEE (reference sequence). The CDR3 totals 15 residues. This CDR3 reads CASSPRREGVAEAFF. The DNA of the CDR3 is TGTGCCAGCAGCCCACGTAGGGAGGGAGTCGCTGAAGCTTTCTTT.

The chain links TRBV6-5 to TRBJ1-1; the D gene is possibly TRBD1 (6 bases). Trimming cost V 0 bases and J 7 bases, with 12 bases left between them. CDR1 is MNHEY and CDR2 is SVGAGI in the germline V gene. CDR3 length: 14 residues. The CDR3 region is CASSYSLQGVEAFF. The CDR3 bases are TGTGCCAGCAGTTACTCGTTACAGGGAGTTGAAGCTTTCTTT.

CDR3 nucleotides: TGTGCCAGCTCACCAGGGGCCCGCACTGAAGCTTTCTTT. Residues: CASSPGARTEAFF. This chain joins TRBV18 and TRBJ1-1; perhaps TRBD1 as D (5 bases). V was clipped by 2 bases and J by 4 bases, with 8 bases between them. CDR3 length: 13 residues. Germline V lookup: CDR1 KGHSH, CDR2 LQKENI.

The V gene is TRBV7-2, the J gene TRBJ2-1; D is possibly TRBD1 or TRBD2 (5 bases each). CDR1 is SGHTA, CDR2 FQGNSA, per germline. The CDR3 is 14 residues long. The V and J ends lost 1 base and 3 bases respectively, with 7 bases between them. Written as DNA, the CDR3 is TGTGCCAGCAGCTTAGTTGGGGGCTACAATGAGCAGTTCTTC. Encoded protein: CASSLVGGYNEQFF.

V usage is TRBV28 and J usage is TRBJ2-7; no firm D call. Germline lookup yields CDR1 MDHEN and CDR2 SYDVKM. V shed 5 bases and J shed 0 bases, with 8 bases lying between them. The CDR3 has 13 amino acids. In nucleotides, the CDR3 is TGTGCCAGCAGTGCCCACAGCTCCTACGAGCAGTACTTC. Protein product: CASSAHSSYEQYF. The full variable domain, with the rest looked up from reference TRBV28 and TRBJ2-7, is DVKVTQSSRYLVKRTGEKVFLECVQDMDHENMFWYRQDPGLGLRLIYFSYDVKMKEKGDIPEGYSVSREKKERFSLILESASTNQTSMYLCASSAHSSYEQYFGPGTRLTVT.

The rearrangement joins TRBV27 to TRBJ2-6, with D possibly matching TRBD1 (5 bases). The germline gives CDR1 MNHEY, CDR2 SMNVEV (reference sequence). CDR3 length equals 16 residues. With 2 bases removed from V and 4 bases from J, the gap between germline ends came to 12 bases. CDR3 sequence: CASSLGFRVGANVLTF. CDR3 sequence (DNA): TGTGCCAGCAGTTTAGGGTTCAGGGTCGGGGCCAACGTCCTGACTTTC.

This clone occurred a few times. The chain uses TRBV27 and TRBJ2-4; D is unresolved. Germline loops: CDR1 MNHEY, CDR2 SMNVEV (reference sequence). The V end was cut by 0 bases, the J end by 4 bases, with 10 bases between. The CDR3 is 15 residues long. CDR3 loop: CASSLSSSGKNIQYF. The DNA of the CDR3 is TGTGCCAGCAGTTTATCCTCCTCCGGGAAAAACATTCAGTACTTC.

V gene TRBV15 combines with J gene TRBJ2-5, with D possibly matching TRBD1 (7 bases). Germline V gene lookup returns CDR1 LNHNV and CDR2 YYDKDF (reference sequence). The CDR3 has 14 amino acids. Trimming shortened V by 3 bases and J by 2 bases, and 10 bases separated the two germline ends. CDR3 loop: CATSRPGGQETQYF. The DNA for the CDR3 is TGTGCCACCAGCAGGCCAGGGGGGCAAGAGACCCAGTACTTC.

The rearrangement joins TRBV5-4 to TRBJ1-5, with TRBD1 as a possible D gene (6 bases). Germline V gene lookup returns CDR1 SGHNT and CDR2 YYREEE (reference sequence). The CDR3 totals 14 residues. V lost 0 bases to trimming and J lost 5 bases, with 9 bases between them. CDR3 loop: CASSLAGVDQPQHF. In DNA, the CDR3 is TGTGCCAGCAGCTTGGCAGGGGTGGATCAGCCCCAGCATTTT.

This chain joins TRBV16 and TRBJ1-2; D not certain. Germline values: CDR1 KGHSY, CDR2 FQNENV. The CDR3 loop spans 13 amino acids. Trimming left V 6 bases short and J 4 bases short, with 12 bases between. CDR3 nucleotide sequence: TGTGCCAGCAGTCCGACGGAATCCTATGGCTACACCTTC. Residues: CASSPTESYGYTF.

The chain carries TRBV5-1 and TRBJ2-2; the D gene is possibly TRBD2 (6 bases). Germline V CDR1 and CDR2: SGHRS, YFSETQ. V was shortened by 0 bases and J by 3 bases, with 9 bases between the two germline ends. The CDR3 spans 15 residues. The CDR3 sequence: CASSLDGRDTGELFF. The CDR3 nucleotides read TGCGCCAGCAGCTTGGACGGGAGAGACACCGGGGAGCTGTTTTTT.

The rearrangement joins TRBV7-2 to TRBJ2-3, with D unresolved. The CDR3 length is 13 residues. From germline, CDR1 is SGHTA and CDR2 FQGNSA. V lost 4 bases, J lost 3 bases, and 8 bases lay in between. In DNA, the CDR3 is TGTGCCAGCAGCTCCTTGACTACAGATACGCAGTATTTT. It specifies CASSSLTTDTQYF. Full variable domain (outside the CDR3, taken from reference TRBV7-2 and TRBJ2-3): GAGVSQSPSNKVTEKGKDVELRCDPISGHTALYWYRQSLGQGLEFLIYFQGNSAPDKSGLPSDRFSAERTGGSVSTLTIQRTQQEDSAVYLCASSSLTTDTQYFGPGTRLTVL.

V usage is TRBV13 and J usage is TRBJ1-2; possible D gene TRBD1, 5 bases. The germline V and J ends were trimmed by 8 bases and 5 bases, with 15 bases remaining between them. The germline V gene has CDR1 PRHDT and CDR2 FYEKMQ (reference sequence). The CDR3 spans 13 residues. This CDR3 is CASGRTGGYGYTF. The CDR3 nucleotides read TGTGCCAGCGGACGGACCGGGGGGTATGGCTACACCTTC.

This chain connects TRBV19 to TRBJ1-1; TRBD1 agrees at 9 bases. Germline CDR1 is LNHDA and CDR2 is SQIVND (reference sequence). V lost 5 bases, J lost 6 bases, and 7 bases stayed unmatched. The CDR3 is 14 amino acids. This CDR3 is CASSARDRVPEAFF. In DNA, the CDR3 is TGTGCCAGTAGTGCCCGGGACAGGGTACCTGAAGCTTTCTTT.